The text below deals with one T cell receptor beta chain. The target antigen is unknown. These data come from a study of T cell responses to AZD1222 COVID-19 vaccine. Study-wide results and caveats: A mostly white British donor set with more females was recruited, and clonal diversity was possibly underestimated. Recipients of two AZD1222 doses showed rising Spike-specific TCR breadth and depth.

Clones were read by immunoSEQ multiplex PCR, and TCRdb kept only the in-frame ones, dropping some. The repertoire holds fewer than 20,000 clones, with roughly nine tenths as singletons. V was shortened by 2 bases and J by 1 base, with 12 bases between the two germline ends. The CDR3 extends over 16 amino acids. CDR1 is LGHDT and CDR2 is YNNKEL in the germline V gene (reference sequence). The sequencing here drew on peripheral blood, taken 28 days after the second AZD1222 dose. This TCR was sampled from an adult who received the AZD1222 COVID-19 vaccine. V is TRBV3-1 (or the pseudogene TRBV3-2) and J is TRBJ1-5, with a weak D call TRBD1 (5 bases). The CDR3 DNA reads TGTGCCAGCAGCCAACAGGGATCGGGGAGCAATCAGCCCCAGCATTTT. Translation: CASSQQGSGSNQPQHF.